The 16 T cell receptor beta chains below were found in one sample sequenced in a study of patients and donors after allogeneic stem cell transplantation. TCRdb re-called the RT-PCR reads with MiXCR, one entry per CDR3 protein. The sample lists some 30,000 distinct CDR3 sequences, roughly a third occurring once. Sequencing input: blood, either unsorted or a sorted T cell fraction (not recorded which). The receptor source for this set is a human donor who was either an allogeneic HSCT recipient or a stem cell or donor lymphocyte infusion donor (not recorded which). It is not recorded whose cells these are; they may come from a transplant donor.

The chain combines TRBV12-3 or TRBV12-4 with TRBJ1-1; D perhaps matches TRBD1 (6 bases). The CDR3 loop spans 14 amino acids. Trimming stripped 5 bases from V and 3 bases from J, with 13 bases between. As DNA, the CDR3 is TGTGCCAGCAGTGCCCCTTACAGGGACACTGAAGCTTTCTTT. Amino acids: CASSAPYRDTEAFF.

This clonotype was seen only a few times. This rearrangement joins TRBV6-2 or TRBV6-3 to TRBJ1-1; 7 bases are a match to TRBD1. Germline lookup yields CDR1 MNHEY and CDR2 SVGEGT. The V gene end was trimmed by 5 bases and the J gene end by 0 bases; junction bases not matched to a gene: 6. This CDR3 contains 15 residues. In DNA, the CDR3 is TGTGCCAGCAGTCGTCCCGGGACAGTGAACACTGAAGCTTTCTTT. As protein: CASSRPGTVNTEAFF.

The V call is TRBV27, the J call TRBJ1-5; a possible D gene is TRBD1 (6 bases). This CDR3 has 15 residues. Trimming pared 4 bases from V and 4 bases from J, leaving 14 bases between. CDR1 is MNHEY, CDR2 SMNVEV, per germline (reference sequence). DNA of the CDR3: TGTGCCAGCAGTTCCCCGGGGGGCCCGAATCAGCCCCAGCATTTT. It specifies CASSSPGGPNQPQHF.

The chain has TRBV7-3 and TRBJ1-1; TRBD1 matches at 9 bases. The CDR3 spans 15 residues. With 4 bases clipped from V and 3 bases from J, the junction kept 6 bases outside the gene matches. The germline V gene encodes CDR1 SGHTA and CDR2 FQGTGA. CDR3 residues: CASSSTGGWDTEAFF. In nucleotides, the CDR3 is TGTGCCAGCAGCTCAACAGGGGGCTGGGACACTGAAGCTTTCTTT.

This clonotype appeared a few times. The chain recombines TRBV20-1 with TRBJ1-2; D unresolved. Germline V gene sequence: CDR1 DFQATT, CDR2 SNEGSKA (reference sequence). This CDR3 contains 14 residues. Trimming removed 0 bases from V and 8 bases from J, with 16 bases in between. The DNA of the CDR3 is TGCAGTGCTAGAGACTACCGGTCCGAAGGAGGCTACACCTTC. Amino acid sequence: CSARDYRSEGGYTF.

This clonotype was seen more than once but under ten times. This rearrangement joins TRBV5-1 to TRBJ2-2, with no clear D. The ends were cut back, 2 bases at V and 0 bases at J, with 8 bases in the middle. CDR3 length equals 15 residues. Germline V CDR1 and CDR2: SGHRS, YFSETQ. CDR3 sequence: CASSFHWTNTGELFF. The CDR3 DNA reads TGCGCCAGCAGCTTCCACTGGACGAACACCGGGGAGCTGTTTTTT.

The V and J genes are TRBV20-1 and TRBJ1-4, with a weak D call TRBD1 (6 bases). This CDR3 contains 15 residues. The V and J ends lost 1 base and 5 bases respectively, with 14 bases between them. Germline CDR1 and CDR2: DFQATT and SNEGSKA (reference sequence). The CDR3 loop reads CSARGTSGANEKLFF. For the CDR3, the DNA is TGCAGTGCTAGAGGGACATCAGGGGCCAATGAAAAACTGTTTTTT.

The rearrangement joins TRBV20-1 to TRBJ2-1; D possibly uses TRBD1 or TRBD2 (5 bases each). CDR3 length equals 14 residues. V gave up 2 bases and J gave up 6 bases, with 14 bases separating them. In germline, CDR1 is DFQATT, CDR2 SNEGSKA (reference sequence). The CDR3: CSARNRGARNEQFF. The CDR3, as DNA: TGCAGTGCTAGAAATCGAGGGGCTCGCAATGAGCAGTTCTTC.

This chain uses TRBV11-2 with TRBJ2-5; D uncertain. V shed 3 bases and J shed 5 bases, with 10 bases lying between them. The CDR3 spans 13 residues. The germline gives CDR1 SGHAT, CDR2 FQNNGV. The CDR3 sequence is CASSFRPRETQYF. In DNA, the CDR3 is TGTGCCAGCAGCTTTAGGCCCCGTGAGACCCAGTACTTC.

This clonotype was observed a few times. The V and J genes are TRBV20-1 and TRBJ2-1, with D perhaps TRBD2 (5 bases). The V end was cut by 3 bases, the J end by 0 bases, with 12 bases between. This CDR3 is built from 15 residues. CDR1 is DFQATT, CDR2 SNEGSKA, per germline (reference sequence). CDR3 nucleotides: TGCAGTGCTAGGGACTTCCGAATCTCCTACAATGAGCAGTTCTTC. Translation gives CSARDFRISYNEQFF.

The chain uses TRBV29-1 and TRBJ1-2; 7 positions agree with TRBD1. Germline trimming cut 4 bases from V and 0 bases from J; bases unmatched to any gene: 2. Germline values: CDR1 SQVTM, CDR2 ANQGSEA. There are 13 residues in the CDR3. For the CDR3, the DNA is TGCAGCGTTGCCACAGGGGCTAACTATGGCTACACCTTC. It yields the protein CSVATGANYGYTF.

This clonotype has only a few counts. The V and J genes are TRBV2 and TRBJ2-5; D unresolved. The CDR3 contains 15 residues. Germline V gene data show CDR1 as SNHLY and CDR2 as FYNNEI. With 1 base removed from V and 2 bases from J, the gap between germline ends came to 11 bases. In DNA form, the CDR3 reads TGTGCCAGCAGTGAAGTGCAGGTGACACAAGAGACCCAGTACTTC. Protein sequence: CASSEVQVTQETQYF.

This clonotype has a count of ten or more. The rearrangement uses TRBV7-9 and TRBJ2-5, with 7 bases fitting TRBD2. This CDR3 has 13 amino acids. V dropped 2 bases and J dropped 10; count of bases not matched to a gene: 7. CDR1 is SEHNR, CDR2 FQNEAQ, per germline (reference sequence). Here the CDR3 reads CASSLSTSGDQYF. The CDR3 DNA reads TGTGCCAGCAGCTTAAGCACGAGCGGGGACCAGTACTTC.

The J gene is TRBJ1-6, the V gene TRBV12-3 or TRBV12-4; D is uncertain. V was cut by 4 bases and J by 11 bases, with 9 bases left in between. This CDR3 has 12 amino acids. The CDR3 is CASSSGGAPLHF. DNA of the CDR3: TGTGCCAGCAGTTCCGGAGGTGCACCCCTCCACTTT.

The chain joins TRBV5-1 to TRBJ2-1; D remains ambiguous. The V end was cut by 0 bases, the J end by 4 bases, with 5 bases between. Germline V gene data show CDR1 as SGHRS and CDR2 as YFSETQ. This CDR3 contains 13 residues. CDR3 loop: CASSLAMYNEQFF. The CDR3, as DNA: TGCGCCAGCAGCTTGGCCATGTACAATGAGCAGTTCTTC.

This chain connects TRBV27 to TRBJ2-1; 12 bases match TRBD2. The CDR3 consists of 15 residues. V shed 3 bases and J 6 bases; nucleotides not matched to a gene: 3. The germline V gene has CDR1 MNHEY and CDR2 SMNVEV (reference sequence). The CDR3 nucleotides are TGTGCCAGCAGTTTCCTAGCGGGAGGGCCCAATGAGCAGTTCTTC. Protein: CASSFLAGGPNEQFF.